This T cell receptor beta chain was captured in a study of T-cell memory formation after mild COVID-19. This CDR3 contains 14 residues. The V gene's germline CDR1 is SNHLY and CDR2 FYNNEI. Trimming cost V 7 bases and J 0 bases; bases outside gene matches: 5. This clonotype has more than one count but fewer than ten. TCRdb reprocessed the 5' RACE reads with MiXCR, giving one entry per CDR3 protein. This table has roughly 400,000 distinct CDR3 sequences, 20% to 25% appearing once. This TCR was sampled from an adult woman who had mild COVID-19 (a few samples of this study predate the infection). Cell type and time point are not known. The genes are TRBV2 and TRBJ1-1; TRBD1 matches at 7 bases. Sequenced input: PBMCs or a T cell subset sorted from them (not recorded which). CDR3 sequence reads: CASIVTGLNTEAFF. The CDR3 region has the DNA TGTGCCAGCATTGTGACAGGGCTGAACACTGAAGCTTTCTTT. Based on the CDR3 plus reference TRBV2 and TRBJ1-1, the full variable domain is EPEVTQTPSHQVTQMGQEVILRCVPISNHLYFYWYRQILGQKVEFLVSFYNNEISEKSEIFDDQFSVERPDGSNFTLKIRSTKLEDSAMYFCASIVTGLNTEAFFGQGTRLTVV.